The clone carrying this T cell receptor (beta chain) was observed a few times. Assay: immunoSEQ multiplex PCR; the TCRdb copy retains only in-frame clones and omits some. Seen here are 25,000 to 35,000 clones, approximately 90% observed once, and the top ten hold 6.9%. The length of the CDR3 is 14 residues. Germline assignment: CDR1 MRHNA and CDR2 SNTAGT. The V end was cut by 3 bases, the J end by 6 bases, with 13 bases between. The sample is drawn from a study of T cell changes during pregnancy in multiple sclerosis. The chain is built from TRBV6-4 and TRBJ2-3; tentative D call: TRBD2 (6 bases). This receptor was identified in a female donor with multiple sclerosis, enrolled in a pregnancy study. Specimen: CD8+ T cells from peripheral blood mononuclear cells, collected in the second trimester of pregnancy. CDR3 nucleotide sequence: TGTGCCAGCAGTGAAGGGCTAGCGTCGGATACGCAGTATTTT. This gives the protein CASSEGLASDTQYF.